The entry that follows covers one TCR beta chain sequence. It has no known antigen specificity. It has no much larger one-base neighbor in the sample; base qualities were not kept. Genomic DNA was extracted from sorted cells for sequencing of the TCRbeta CDR3 region. TCRbeta CDR3 regions were sequenced using the immunoSEQ Assay. As stored in TCRdb, this immuneACCESS dataset retains in-frame rearrangements with V and J assigned. A fraction of the clones does not appear; measured against another copy, unresolved V genes explain less than half of the discrepancy, and the remainder lacks a known reason. This sample gives 75,000 or so clones in total; 80% to 85% of them show up just once. The ten largest clones represent 6% to 9.5% of the sample. The CDR1 and CDR2 encoded by the germline V gene are LGHNA and YNFKEQ. Inclusive of the bounding cysteine and phenylalanine, the CDR3 is 19 residues long. Only CDR3 DNA is held: 57 bases, read in frame from base 1. V lost 3 bases and J lost 0 bases, and the count of bases not matched to a germline gene is 9.

The data belong to a study of OX40 agonist ivuxolimab in advanced cancers. Regarding the research as a whole: Ivuxolimab, which targeted the costimulatory receptor OX40 (CD134), was an agonistic, fully human IgG2 monoclonal antibody. A male proportion of nearly 85% and a mean age of roughly 55 years, ranging from 23 to 79, were recorded for the dose-escalation cohort. Intravenous ivuxolimab was administered to patients every 2 weeks at six dose levels: 0.01, 0.1, 0.3, 1.5, 3 and 10 mg/kg. Of the approximately 54 dose-escalation patients, hepatocellular carcinoma was present in some 19, melanoma in around 15, renal cell carcinoma in 9 and head and neck cancer in 9. Partial responses were achieved by three dose-escalation patients, of whom one had hepatocellular carcinoma and two had cutaneous melanoma. The point of sequencing TCRbeta in the periphery was to test whether ivuxolimab changed TCR sequence diversity and drove clonal T-cell expansion. Prior anti-PD-1, anti-PD-L1 or anti-CTLA-4 therapy was permitted, and checkpoint inhibitors had been received by roughly 40% of dose-escalation patients. The paper reports the monotherapy dose-escalation portion (N of about 52 patients) of the phase I ivuxolimab trial. What the research found in general, with its limitations: After ivuxolimab, CD8+ T cells had more expanded clones than CD4+ T cells on average. Clonal expansion of both CD4+ and CD8+ blood T cells was observed from baseline to week 6 at doses 0.1 to 3.0 mg/kg. The antigen specificity of the clonally expanded peripheral T cells was not determined. Low levels of normalized T-cell clonal expansion were also seen in some patients who did not respond. Partial responders in the 0.1-3.0 mg/kg groups had among the lowest normalized peripheral clonal expansion, especially among CD8+ T cells.

Patients with a history of autoimmune disease or receiving systemic immunosuppression were excluded from the trial. Peripheral blood for TCR sequencing was collected from all dose cohorts at baseline, on cycle 4 day 1, and on cycle 7 day 1. Samples came from an open-label, multicenter, first-in-human phase I dose-escalation trial of ivuxolimab. Adults with locally advanced or metastatic melanoma, renal cell carcinoma, hepatocellular carcinoma or head and neck squamous cell carcinoma were enrolled in the trial. Before TCR sequencing, CD4+ and CD8+ T cells were separately sorted from peripheral blood.

Specimen: CD4+ or CD8+ T cells sorted from blood, collected in a trial of the OX40 agonist ivuxolimab. The rearrangement joined TRBV4-2 to TRBJ1-6; 9 bases in the junction line up with TRBD1. This receptor was identified in an adult with an advanced solid tumor such as melanoma, head and neck, liver or kidney cancer. The nucleotide sequence reads as follows: TGTGCCAGCAGCCATCCAACGACAGGGGGAAGCTCCTATAATTCACCCCTCCACTTT. This is translated as CASSHPTTGGSSYNSPLHF.